This T cell receptor (beta chain) was found in a study of OX40 agonist ivuxolimab in advanced cancers. Study findings and constraints: Expanded clones tended on average to be more numerous among CD8+ T cells than CD4+.

A word on this clone: Its antigen is currently unknown.

Profiled with immunoSEQ multiplex PCR; TCRdb holds only in-frame clones, not every one. The data hold 100,000 to 110,000 clones, with around nine tenths observed a single time. Sample: CD4+ or CD8+ T cells sorted from blood, taken in a trial of the OX40 agonist ivuxolimab. This TCR was recovered from an adult with an advanced solid tumor such as melanoma, head and neck, liver or kidney cancer.

CDR3 residues: CASSLPESVNEQFF. CDR3 coding DNA: TGTGCCAGCAGCCTCCCGGAGAGTGTCAATGAGCAGTTCTTC. V and J are TRBV11-3 and TRBJ2-1; D gene uncertain. CDR1 and CDR2 (germline): SGHNT, YENEEA. V gave up 5 bases and J gave up 6 bases, with 14 bases separating them. The CDR3 length is 14 residues.